A selection of T cell receptor beta chains follows, all from one sample in a study of CD8 T cells in ankylosing spondylitis. TCRdb redid the calling of the 5' RACE reads with MiXCR, one entry per CDR3 protein. The sample comprises under 250,000 distinct CDR3 sequences, 32% of which are singletons, and 3.5% to 4.5% rests with the top ten. Sequenced sample: blood, either unsorted or a sorted T cell fraction (not recorded which). These receptors were collected from a male donor with ankylosing spondylitis or in good health (not recorded which). The CDR3 runs from the conserved cysteine through the conserved F or W. The order of the fields is D gene, V gene, clone size, J gene, CDR3 protein, CDR3 DNA. D genes are given only for firm matches. Expanded clones are given a class, and other clones once, few, many or no size at all.

.,TRBV20-1,few,TRBJ2-3,CSASLGGRGTDTQYF,TGCAGTGCCAGCCTCGGTGGGCGGGGCACAGATACGCAGTATTTT
.,TRBV29-1,.,TRBJ2-3,CSARATTTDTQYF,TGCAGCGCTCGGGCGACAACCACAGATACGCAGTATTTT
.,TRBV3-1,few,TRBJ1-5,CASSQGRGQPQHF,TGTGCCAGCAGCCAAGGGAGGGGTCAGCCCCAGCATTTT
.,TRBV12-3/TRBV12-4,.,TRBJ2-5,CASSLERVQETQYF,TGTGCCAGCAGTTTAGAAAGGGTACAAGAGACCCAGTACTTC
TRBD1,TRBV5-6,.,TRBJ1-5,CASSLDRGDQPQHF,TGTGCCAGCAGCTTGGACAGGGGGGATCAGCCCCAGCATTTT
.,TRBV5-1,.,TRBJ2-2,CASMAGNTGELFF,TGCGCCAGCATGGCGGGGAACACCGGGGAGCTGTTTTTT
.,TRBV29-1,few,TRBJ2-7,CSVEDSARTYEQYF,TGCAGCGTTGAAGATTCGGCGCGGACCTACGAGCAGTACTTC
.,TRBV20-1,.,TRBJ1-6,CSARDLGEGGHNSPLHF,TGCAGTGCTAGAGATCTCGGAGAGGGTGGCCATAATTCACCCCTCCACTTT
.,TRBV28,.,TRBJ1-2,CASSINREPIYGYTF,TGTGCCAGCAGTATAAACAGGGAGCCCATCTATGGCTACACCTTC
TRBD1,TRBV29-1,few,TRBJ2-2,CSVETGGEVTGELFF,TGCAGCGTTGAAACAGGGGGCGAAGTCACCGGGGAGCTGTTTTTT
.,TRBV12-3/TRBV12-4,.,TRBJ2-3,CASTPRPGMGTDTQYF,TGTGCCAGCACTCCCCGGCCAGGAATGGGCACAGATACGCAGTATTTT
.,TRBV20-1,few,TRBJ1-1,CSARAPGDTEAFF,TGCAGTGCTAGAGCTCCGGGGGACACTGAAGCTTTCTTT
.,TRBV7-2,.,TRBJ2-3,CASSSVRVATADTQYF,TGTGCCAGCAGCTCCGTGAGGGTAGCAACGGCAGATACGCAGTATTTT
TRBD2,TRBV4-1,.,TRBJ2-3,CASSQEGLAGGPDTQYF,TGCGCCAGCAGCCAAGAGGGACTAGCGGGGGGGCCAGATACGCAGTATTTT
.,TRBV7-9,few,TRBJ1-4,CASSPPVGGRSEKLFF,TGTGCCAGCAGCCCACCCGTGGGGGGACGGTCCGAAAAACTGTTTTTT
.,TRBV20-1,few,TRBJ2-7,CSARDHQAPYEQYF,TGCAGTGCTAGAGATCATCAGGCCCCCTACGAGCAGTACTTC
.,TRBV12-3/TRBV12-4,few,TRBJ2-5,CASSVLLYQETQYF,TGTGCCAGCAGTGTATTACTGTACCAAGAGACCCAGTACTTC
.,TRBV5-6,.,TRBJ2-2,CASSFGPGGGELFF,TGTGCCAGCAGCTTCGGTCCTGGCGGCGGGGAGCTGTTTTTT
TRBD1,TRBV20-1,few,TRBJ1-6,CSARPRQGANSPLHF,TGCAGTGCTAGACCTCGACAGGGGGCTAATTCACCCCTCCACTTT
.,TRBV7-9,.,TRBJ2-1,CASSHSPGGWNEQFF,TGTGCCAGCAGCCACTCCCCAGGGGGGTGGAATGAGCAGTTCTTC
.,TRBV10-3,.,TRBJ2-1,CAISESSGGVRDNEQFF,TGTGCCATCAGTGAGTCATCCGGAGGGGTAAGGGACAATGAGCAGTTCTTC
.,TRBV5-1,.,TRBJ2-1,CASSFSAGQNEQFF,TGCGCCAGCAGCTTCAGCGCAGGGCAGAATGAGCAGTTCTTC
.,TRBV29-1,.,TRBJ2-4,CSVIDSGIAKNIQYF,TGCAGCGTTATAGACAGCGGAATAGCCAAAAACATTCAGTACTTC
TRBD2,TRBV20-1,.,TRBJ2-3,CSAGLEVDTQYF,TGCAGTGCTGGACTAGAAGTAGATACGCAGTATTTT
TRBD1,TRBV6-5,few,TRBJ2-7,CASSYEGALSEQYF,TGTGCCAGCAGTTACGAGGGGGCGCTGTCCGAGCAGTACTTC
TRBD2,TRBV20-1,.,TRBJ2-3,CSARDGSGGGDTQYF,TGCAGTGCTAGAGATGGTAGCGGGGGAGGTGATACGCAGTATTTT
TRBD1,TRBV12-3/TRBV12-4,.,TRBJ1-1,CASGVQGGTEAFF,TGTGCCAGCGGGGTCCAGGGGGGCACTGAAGCTTTCTTT
TRBD1,TRBV9,few,TRBJ2-3,CASSLFPGQVTDTQYF,TGTGCCAGCAGCTTATTCCCGGGACAGGTCACAGATACGCAGTATTTT
TRBD1,TRBV29-1,few,TRBJ1-1,CSVEGGTENTEAFF,TGCAGCGTTGAAGGCGGGACAGAGAACACTGAAGCTTTCTTT
TRBD1,TRBV12-3/TRBV12-4,.,TRBJ1-3,CASSFHPGTGGRNTIYF,TGTGCCAGCAGTTTCCATCCAGGGACAGGGGGCCGAAACACCATATATTTT
.,TRBV10-3,.,TRBJ2-1,CAISAGNNEQFF,TGTGCCATCAGTGCAGGGAACAATGAGCAGTTCTTC
TRBD2,TRBV20-1,few,TRBJ2-3,CSAREYSSGLGDTQYF,TGCAGTGCTAGAGAGTACTCTAGCGGGCTGGGGGATACGCAGTATTTT
TRBD1,TRBV12-3/TRBV12-4,few,TRBJ2-7,CASSRTGQAYEQYF,TGTGCCAGCAGTCGGACAGGCCAGGCTTACGAGCAGTACTTC
.,TRBV29-1,few,TRBJ2-1,CSVELGEDSSYNEQFF,TGCAGCGTTGAACTTGGGGAGGATAGCTCCTACAATGAGCAGTTCTTC
.,TRBV5-6,.,TRBJ2-7,CASSLAGTGRGDEQYF,TGTGCCAGCAGCTTGGCGGGTACAGGGAGAGGGGACGAGCAGTACTTC
TRBD2,TRBV7-7,.,TRBJ2-1,CASSSSGTSGGADYNEQFF,TGTGCTAGCAGCTCCTCCGGGACTAGCGGGGGGGCCGACTACAATGAGCAGTTCTTC
TRBD1,TRBV29-1,few,TRBJ2-7,CSVVTGGEQYF,TGCAGCGTTGTGACAGGGGGCGAGCAGTACTTC